These 25 T cell receptor beta chains share one sample of origin, sequenced in a study of shared clonotypes between healthy human individuals. Cells designated naive CD8 were CD45RO-negative and were positively selected for CCR7, with terminally differentiated effector memory CD45RA+ cells excluded. Measured with immunoSEQ multiplex PCR; TCRdb has only the in-frame clones, and not every one. The sample yields millions of clones, more than 85% seen once. The specimen sequenced was naive CD8+ T cells from PBMCs. The receptors were gathered from a man aged 18 to 29 in good health. Some clones in this sample may be carry-over from other donors' samples.

V gene TRBV29-1 combines with J gene TRBJ2-2; D uncertain. CDR1 is SQVTM, CDR2 ANQGSEA, per germline. The V end lost 4 bases, the J end lost 4 bases, and 7 bases lay between the germline ends. The CDR3 contains 12 residues. CDR3 bases: TGCAGCGTTGTACTGTCCACCGGGGAGCTGTTTTTT. It specifies CSVVLSTGELFF.

Worth noting for this clone: Different DNA sequences within this sample yield the same CDR3. The chain couples TRBV7-9 to TRBJ1-3; D is ambiguous. The V end lost 1 base, the J end lost 1 base, and 5 bases lay between the germline ends. There are 14 residues in the CDR3. Germline V lookup: CDR1 SEHNR, CDR2 FQNEAQ (reference sequence). CDR3 loop: CASSLGGSGNTIYF. DNA of the CDR3: TGTGCCAGCAGCTTAGGGGGTTCTGGAAACACCATATATTTT.

This chain uses TRBV11-2 with TRBJ2-7; no definite D call. V lost 1 base and J 6 bases, leaving 16 bases between the germline ends. Per the germline V gene, CDR1 is SGHAT and CDR2 is FQNNGV. The CDR3 is made up of 15 amino acids. CDR3 protein: CASSLVARSHFEQYF. CDR3 sequence (DNA): TGTGCCAGCAGCTTAGTGGCTAGATCGCATTTCGAGCAGTACTTC.

As concerns this clone: Other DNA sequences in the same sample also yield this CDR3. The chain uses TRBV5-4 and TRBJ2-7, with TRBD2 identical over 7 bases. The CDR3 is made up of 15 amino acids. From germline, CDR1 is SGHNT and CDR2 YYREEE (reference sequence). J was trimmed by 0 bases and V by 0 bases; bases with no gene match: 3. DNA of the CDR3: TGTGCCAGCAGCTTGGCTAGCGGAGGCTCCTACGAGCAGTACTTC. It is translated as CASSLASGGSYEQYF. The full variable domain, rest sourced from reference TRBV5-4 and TRBJ2-7, is ETGVTQSPTHLIKTRGQQVTLRCSSQSGHNTVSWYQQALGQGPQFIFQYYREEENGRGNFPPRFSGLQFPNYSSELNVNALELDDSALYLCASSLASGGSYEQYFGPGTRLTVT.

The V gene is TRBV19, the J gene TRBJ2-5; unclear D gene. Germline values: CDR1 LNHDA, CDR2 SQIVND (reference sequence). Trimming removed 4 bases at V and 5 bases at J, with 17 bases between. This CDR3 region has 15 residues. Here the CDR3 DNA reads TGTGCCAGTAGTACGGTGGGCCGTGGTTTTGAGACCCAGTACTTC. Translation gives CASSTVGRGFETQYF.

J is TRBJ1-1 and V is TRBV27, with D possibly being TRBD1 (5 bases). CDR1 is MNHEY, CDR2 SMNVEV, per germline (reference sequence). Trimming left V 0 bases short and J 1 base short, with 9 bases between. This CDR3 comprises 15 residues. CDR3 sequence reads: CASSLSKTGNTEAFF. The DNA for the CDR3 is TGTGCCAGCAGTTTATCGAAAACAGGGAACACTGAAGCTTTCTTT.

This chain uses TRBV10-3 with TRBJ1-2; D is uncertain. The CDR3 consists of 14 residues. V shed 0 bases and J shed 2 bases, with 7 bases lying between them. Germline values: CDR1 ENHRY, CDR2 SYGVKD. As DNA, the CDR3 is TGTGCCATCAGTGAGTCCTTGAAGAACTATGGCTACACCTTC. Its translation is CAISESLKNYGYTF.

The V call is TRBV7-9, the J call TRBJ2-1, with D hard to call. Germline CDR1 and CDR2: SEHNR and FQNEAQ (reference sequence). CDR3 size: 12 residues. With 4 bases removed from V and 5 bases from J, the gap between germline ends came to 6 bases. Written as DNA, the CDR3 is TGTGCCAGCAGCTCCCCTCACAATGAGCAGTTCTTC. Amino acid sequence: CASSSPHNEQFF.

Only one count was recorded for this clone. The V and J genes are TRBV7-9 and TRBJ2-3; no clear D gene. The germline CDR1 and CDR2 sequences are SEHNR and FQNEAQ (reference sequence). The CDR3 extends over 13 amino acids. Trimming left V 5 bases short and J 4 bases short, with 10 bases between. The CDR3 loop is CASSLPAADTQYF. Here the CDR3 DNA reads TGTGCCAGCAGCCTTCCGGCTGCAGATACGCAGTATTTT.

J is TRBJ2-7 and V is TRBV27; TRBD2 matches at 8 bases. This CDR3 comprises 14 residues. Germline loops: CDR1 MNHEY, CDR2 SMNVEV (reference sequence). The junction had 5 bases not matched to a gene; V was cut back by 5 bases and J by 2 bases. The CDR3 loop is CASSGRTSPYEQYF. The CDR3 DNA is TGTGCCAGCAGTGGAAGGACTAGCCCCTACGAGCAGTACTTC.

The rearrangement uses TRBV7-8 and TRBJ2-2; 7 positions agree with TRBD2. The CDR3 length is 18 residues. The trim removed 4 bases at V and 4 bases at J, leaving 15 bases unmatched. Germline-derived CDR1 and CDR2 are SGHVS and FQNEAQ. The CDR3 here is CASSSYERGLGITGELFF. The CDR3 DNA sequence: TGTGCCAGCAGCTCATATGAGCGGGGACTGGGAATCACCGGGGAGCTGTTTTTT. Combining the CDR3 with reference TRBV7-8 and TRBJ2-2 gives the whole variable domain GAGVSQSPRYKVAKRGQDVALRCDPISGHVSLFWYQQALGQGPEFLTYFQNEAQLDKSGLPSDRFFAERPEGSVSTLKIQRTQQEDSAVYLCASSSYERGLGITGELFFGEGSRLTVL.

The CDR3 region has the DNA TGTGCCAGCAGCTTGGCACTAGCGGGTGGTTCATCCTACAATGAGCAGTTCTTC. Protein product: CASSLALAGGSSYNEQFF. V usage is TRBV5-5 and J usage is TRBJ2-1; 9 bases are shared with TRBD2. With V trimmed by 0 bases and J by 1 base, 8 bases remained unmatched. Germline CDR1 and CDR2: SGHKS and YYEKEE (reference sequence). The CDR3 length is 18 residues.

The chain uses TRBV27 and TRBJ2-3; weak D call: TRBD1 (5 bases). The CDR3 runs to 12 residues. Germline CDR1 and CDR2: MNHEY and SMNVEV (reference sequence). With 6 bases removed from V and 5 bases from J, the gap between germline ends came to 9 bases. The CDR3 bases are TGTGCCAGCAGCCGGACACGAGATACGCAGTATTTT. Translating it yields CASSRTRDTQYF.

This clone was recorded once. The chain has TRBV18 and TRBJ2-7; D might be TRBD2 (6 bases). V lost 5 bases, J lost 2 bases, and 19 bases lay in between. Germline CDR1 KGHSH, CDR2 LQKENI. CDR3 size: 16 residues. The CDR3 protein is CASSSGLSLGTYEQYF. The CDR3 DNA is TGTGCCAGCTCATCGGGACTGAGCCTAGGGACCTACGAGCAGTACTTC.

The chain recombines TRBV6-1 with TRBJ1-4, with a tentative D call TRBD1 (6 bases). Trimming shortened V by 4 bases and J by 2 bases, and 17 bases separated the two germline ends. Germline V gene lookup returns CDR1 MNHNS and CDR2 SASEGT. This CDR3 comprises 17 residues. In DNA form, the CDR3 reads TGTGCCAGCAGTGCCGGAGTGGGGGGGCTTACTAATGAAAAACTGTTTTTT. It specifies CASSAGVGGLTNEKLFF.

The rearrangement links TRBV7-9 to TRBJ2-1, with TRBD2 identical over 12 bases. CDR1 is SEHNR and CDR2 is FQNEAQ in the germline V gene (reference sequence). This CDR3 contains 15 residues. V shed 3 bases, J shed 7 bases, and the junction held 4 bases outside the gene matches. The CDR3 reads CASSFLAGGLNEQFF. For the CDR3, the DNA is TGTGCCAGCAGCTTCCTAGCGGGAGGGTTGAATGAGCAGTTCTTC.

This chain links TRBV25-1 with TRBJ2-2; D is ambiguous. The germline V and J ends were trimmed by 4 bases and 1 base, with 4 bases remaining between them. The CDR3 sequence is 13 residues long. The germline V gene has CDR1 MGHDK and CDR2 SYGVNS. CDR3: CASSALNTGELFF. DNA for the CDR3: TGTGCCAGCAGTGCCTTGAACACCGGGGAGCTGTTTTTT.

In this sample, this clone turned up once. The J gene is TRBJ2-7, the V gene TRBV5-1, with D tentatively TRBD1 (6 bases). The germline CDR1 and CDR2 sequences are SGHRS and YFSETQ. V was cut by 1 base and J by 2 bases, with 13 bases left in between. The CDR3 spans 15 residues. The CDR3 loop is CASSLSTTGTYEQYF. The CDR3 DNA reads as TGCGCCAGCAGCTTGAGCACAACAGGGACCTACGAGCAGTACTTC. Full variable domain (outside the CDR3, taken from reference TRBV5-1 and TRBJ2-7): KAGVTQTPRYLIKTRGQQVTLSCSPISGHRSVSWYQQTPGQGLQFLFEYFSETQRNKGNFPGRFSGRQFSNSRSEMNVSTLELGDSALYLCASSLSTTGTYEQYFGPGTRLTVT.

The rearrangement uses TRBV5-8 and TRBJ1-1, with D uncertain. The V end lost 4 bases, the J end lost 1 base, and 8 bases lay between the germline ends. Germline assignment: CDR1 SGHTS and CDR2 YDEGEE. The CDR3 totals 13 residues. CDR3 nucleotide sequence: TGTGCCAGCAGCCGAAGGGCGAACACTGAAGCTTTCTTT. Protein sequence: CASSRRANTEAFF.

The genes are TRBV6-5 and TRBJ2-2, with D unresolved. With 8 bases removed from V and 5 bases from J, the gap between germline ends came to 12 bases. Germline V gene lookup returns CDR1 MNHEY and CDR2 SVGAGI. CDR3 length: 13 residues. This chain's CDR3 is CASAVATTGELFF. The CDR3 DNA follows: TGTGCCAGCGCTGTGGCAACTACCGGGGAGCTGTTTTTT.

This clone was counted a single time. The chain combines TRBV7-9 with TRBJ2-7; D gene ambiguous. The germline V gene encodes CDR1 SEHNR and CDR2 FQNEAQ (reference sequence). The CDR3 extends over 13 amino acids. Trimming pared 5 bases from V and 4 bases from J, leaving 12 bases between. The CDR3 nucleotides read TGTGCCAGCAGCGGCAGCCTACAATACGAGCAGTACTTC. Translating gives CASSGSLQYEQYF.

This sequence joins TRBV5-4 and TRBJ2-5, with D perhaps matching TRBD1 (6 bases). Trimming pared 4 bases from V and 3 bases from J, leaving 7 bases between. There are 12 residues in the CDR3. Germline CDR1 SGHNT, CDR2 YYREEE (reference sequence). The CDR3 DNA reads as TGTGCCAGCAGCCGGACAGAAGAGACCCAGTACTTC. This translates into CASSRTEETQYF.

V usage is TRBV7-2 and J usage is TRBJ2-7; D unresolved. V gave up 2 bases and J gave up 1 base, with 12 bases separating them. The CDR3 has 15 residues. Germline assignment: CDR1 SGHTA and CDR2 FQGNSA. CDR3 nucleotides: TGTGCCAGCAGCTTATTTTTAGGCAAATCCTACGAGCAGTACTTC. It is translated as CASSLFLGKSYEQYF.

This chain uses TRBV27 with TRBJ2-7; 7 bases are shared with TRBD2. The CDR3 has 16 residues. The J segment lost 2 bases and the V segment lost 7 bases, leaving 14 bases of the junction unmatched. Germline CDR1 is MNHEY and CDR2 is SMNVEV (reference sequence). The CDR3 nucleotides read TGTGCCAGCACTCCCTCCCGGGGGGAACTACCCTACGAGCAGTACTTC. Translation: CASTPSRGELPYEQYF.

The chain links TRBV9 to TRBJ2-1, with TRBD2 matching 11 bases. Losses at the gene ends were 2 bases for V and 4 bases for J; bases not matched to a gene: 5. Germline V lookup: CDR1 SGDLS, CDR2 YYNGEE. The CDR3 runs 16 residues. The CDR3 region has the DNA TGTGCCAGCAGCGTTTTACGGACTAGCGGGTACAATGAGCAGTTCTTC. This translates into CASSVLRTSGYNEQFF.